The clone carrying this TCR beta chain appeared a few times. Its antigen is still unknown. The sample originates from a study of identical twins. From germline, CDR1 is LNHNV and CDR2 YYDKDF (reference sequence). CDR3 size: 14 residues. Trimming removed 1 base at V and 5 bases at J, with 6 bases between. Notes on the study in general: Insertions were reduced in abundant cord blood beta clonotypes but not in memory repertoires. Invariant populations such as MAIT and iNKT cells could partly muddle zero-insertion analyses.

A universal primer site was added by template switching, and unique molecular identifiers were carried by the cDNA. TCRdb re-derived calls from the 5' RACE reads in MiXCR, one entry per CDR3 protein. The table includes 700,000 or so distinct CDR3 sequences, 8% to 9% detected once. Another study also made use of these data, one on yellow fever vaccine responses in identical twins. This second study says: Reported findings indicate that twins' vaccine T cell responses seemed partially convergent, partially personalized.

J is TRBJ1-6 and V is TRBV15; D gene ambiguous. The TCR sequence derives from a woman between 18 and 30 years old in good health. The sequenced sample was PBMCs. CDR3 bases: TGTGCCACCAGCAGAGTAAGGGATAATTCACCCCTCCACTTT. This translates into CATSRVRDNSPLHF.